The 19 T cell receptor beta chains below were found in one sample sequenced in a study of blood T cell repertoires in COVID-19. Some clones are missing from TCRdb's copy, which holds only in-frame ones; the method was immunoSEQ multiplex PCR. The table lists roughly 300,000 clones, approximately 80% of them singletons, with roughly 2.9% in the top ten. The sequenced sample was peripheral blood. Receptor source: a woman aged 55-75 years with active or convalescent COVID-19.

This chain links TRBV5-1 with TRBJ2-5, with TRBD2 identical over 14 bases. The CDR3 sequence is 16 residues long. Germline V lookup: CDR1 SGHRS, CDR2 YFSETQ. V was clipped by 4 bases and J by 1 base; unmatched bases: 3. CDR3 nucleotides: TGCGCCAGCAGCAAGGGACTAGCGGGGGCCCAAGAGACCCAGTACTTC. Protein: CASSKGLAGAQETQYF.

This chain connects TRBV10-1 to TRBJ1-5, with 7 positions matching TRBD1. The CDR3 is made up of 16 amino acids. The J segment lost 5 bases and the V segment lost 3 bases, leaving 10 bases of the junction unmatched. Germline assignment: CDR1 WNHNN and CDR2 SYGVQD (reference sequence). The CDR3 sequence: CASSEPSTGLDQPQHF. The CDR3 bases are TGCGCCAGCAGTGAACCCTCGACAGGGCTCGATCAGCCCCAGCATTTT.

This rearrangement joins TRBV5-1 to TRBJ2-5; 9 bases map to TRBD1. Germline V gene data show CDR1 as SGHRS and CDR2 as YFSETQ. CDR3 length: 13 residues. V gave up 4 bases and J gave up 6 bases; unmatched junction bases: 4. Written as DNA, the CDR3 is TGCGCCAGCAGCAGGGGACAGGGCCAGACCCAGTACTTC. Translated, it gives CASSRGQGQTQYF.

This chain uses TRBV25-1 with TRBJ1-6; the D gene is possibly TRBD1 (5 bases). The V end lost 6 bases, the J end lost 7 bases, and 19 bases lay between the germline ends. The length of the CDR3 is 16 residues. Germline values: CDR1 MGHDK, CDR2 SYGVNS. The CDR3 here is CASSPNWGGTNSPLHF. CDR3 in DNA: TGTGCCAGCAGCCCGAATTGGGGGGGGACGAATTCACCCCTCCACTTT.

The chain recombines TRBV4-2 with TRBJ1-2; the D is unclear. The CDR3 runs 15 residues. With 0 bases removed from V and 4 bases from J, the gap between germline ends came to 12 bases. Germline CDR1 reads LGHNA; CDR2 reads YNFKEQ. The CDR3 region is CASSQDRRLGYGYTF. CDR3 nucleotide sequence: TGTGCCAGCAGCCAAGATAGGAGACTTGGCTATGGCTACACCTTC.

The genes are TRBV2 and TRBJ2-1, with 7 bases identical to TRBD2. This CDR3 region has 14 residues. The germline V gene encodes CDR1 SNHLY and CDR2 FYNNEI. J lost 7 bases, V lost 3 bases, and 6 bases had no gene match. CDR3 in DNA: TGTGCCAGCAGTGAGAGCGGGGTTAGGAATGAGCAGTTCTTC. Its translation: CASSESGVRNEQFF.

The J gene is TRBJ1-1, the V gene TRBV2; tentatively, D is TRBD1 (6 bases). The V gene lost 6 bases and the J gene lost 4 bases, with 12 bases spanning the gap. The CDR3 totals 13 residues. The V gene's germline CDR1 is SNHLY and CDR2 FYNNEI. CDR3 residues: CASRAQGLTEAFF. CDR3 nucleotides: TGTGCCAGCAGGGCCCAGGGGCTCACTGAAGCTTTCTTT. The whole variable domain, filled in from reference TRBV2 and TRBJ1-1, reads EPEVTQTPSHQVTQMGQEVILRCVPISNHLYFYWYRQILGQKVEFLVSFYNNEISEKSEIFDDQFSVERPDGSNFTLKIRSTKLEDSAMYFCASRAQGLTEAFFGQGTRLTVV.

This clone was seen a few times. The chain couples TRBV7-2 to TRBJ2-1; tentatively, D is TRBD1 (5 bases). Germline loops: CDR1 SGHTA, CDR2 FQGNSA. The ends were cut back, 5 bases at V and 0 bases at J, with 23 bases in the middle. This CDR3 comprises 19 residues. The CDR3 coding sequence is TGTGCCAGCAGCGTCAGGGCCCGGAACCCTCTCAGCTCCTACAATGAGCAGTTCTTC. Protein product: CASSVRARNPLSSYNEQFF.

The rearrangement joins TRBV19 to TRBJ2-2; 7 bases map to TRBD2. Germline CDR1 reads LNHDA; CDR2 reads SQIVND (reference sequence). There are 15 residues in the CDR3. Trimming cost V 5 bases and J 6 bases; bases outside gene matches: 9. As DNA, the CDR3 is TGTGCCAGTAGTCCCCGGGGGGATCAGCCCGGGGAGCTGTTTTTT. It specifies CASSPRGDQPGELFF.

V gene TRBV7-3 combines with J gene TRBJ1-5; possible D gene TRBD1, 5 bases. The CDR3 runs to 13 residues. CDR1 is SGHTA and CDR2 is FQGTGA in the germline V gene. V was clipped by 5 bases and J by 5 bases, with 10 bases between them. CDR3 coding DNA: TGTGCCAGCAGCCTAGGGGCCGATCAGCCCCAGCATTTT. Protein product: CASSLGADQPQHF.

The rearrangement uses TRBV30 and TRBJ1-2, with 8 bases lining up with TRBD1. The CDR3 loop spans 11 amino acids. Germline lookup yields CDR1 GTSNPN and CDR2 SVGIG (reference sequence). V shed 5 bases and J 13 bases; nucleotides not matched to a gene: 9. This CDR3 reads CAWGQGQATTF. Here the CDR3 DNA reads TGTGCCTGGGGGCAGGGACAGGCGACCACCTTC.

The chain uses TRBV7-2 and TRBJ2-7; TRBD2 aligns across 8 bases. Germline V gives CDR1 SGHTA, CDR2 FQGNSA. This CDR3 is built from 16 residues. J lost 5 bases, V lost 1 base, and 10 bases had no gene match. As DNA, the CDR3 is TGTGCCAGCAGCTTAGGTCCGGCGGGGGGCGGGAACGAGCAGTACTTC. Protein sequence: CASSLGPAGGGNEQYF.

This clone was picked up one time. V and J are TRBV18 and TRBJ2-1; 10 bases align to TRBD2. The CDR3 sequence is 16 residues long. J was trimmed by 6 bases and V by 4 bases; bases with no gene match: 9. Germline CDR1 KGHSH, CDR2 LQKENI. The CDR3 reads CASSLRTSGLSNEQFF. DNA of the CDR3: TGTGCCAGCTCACTACGGACTAGCGGCTTAAGCAATGAGCAGTTCTTC.

This clone was picked up many times. The chain carries TRBV2 and TRBJ2-2, with 11 positions matching TRBD2. The trim removed 8 bases at V and 4 bases at J, leaving 3 bases unmatched. The CDR3 covers 14 residues. Germline values: CDR1 SNHLY, CDR2 FYNNEI. The CDR3 sequence is CASRSGGATGELFF. CDR3 DNA: TGTGCCAGCCGTAGCGGGGGGGCCACCGGGGAGCTGTTTTTT. The full variable domain, its missing parts supplied by reference TRBV2 and TRBJ2-2, is EPEVTQTPSHQVTQMGQEVILRCVPISNHLYFYWYRQILGQKVEFLVSFYNNEISEKSEIFDDQFSVERPDGSNFTLKIRSTKLEDSAMYFCASRSGGATGELFFGEGSRLTVL.

The V and J genes are TRBV5-1 and TRBJ1-2; D call uncertain. Trimming took off 0 bases at V and 4 bases at J, with 10 bases between the two ends. Germline-derived CDR1 and CDR2 are SGHRS and YFSETQ. The CDR3 covers 14 residues. CDR3 DNA sequence: TGCGCCAGCAGCTTGGATCAGTCGATCTATGGCTACACCTTC. As protein: CASSLDQSIYGYTF.

This clone was counted once. The chain joins TRBV7-2 to TRBJ1-1, with a weak D call TRBD1 (6 bases). The ends were cut back, 5 bases at V and 2 bases at J, with 12 bases in the middle. CDR1 and CDR2 (germline): SGHTA, FQGNSA. The CDR3 has 14 residues. Here the CDR3 DNA reads TGTGCCAGCAGCCCCCAAGGGGGTAACACTGAAGCTTTCTTT. This encodes CASSPQGGNTEAFF.

This chain uses TRBV4-3 with TRBJ2-5; TRBD1 is a possible D gene (6 bases). V shed 1 base and J shed 1 base, with 16 bases lying between them. Germline assignment: CDR1 LGHNA and CDR2 YSLEER. The CDR3 loop spans 17 amino acids. CDR3 bases: TGCGCCAGCAGCCAAGCTGTTCGGACAGAAGCCCAAGAGACCCAGTACTTC. Its translation: CASSQAVRTEAQETQYF.

The V and J genes are TRBV29-1 and TRBJ1-1; 11 bases fit TRBD1. This CDR3 spans 14 amino acids. The junction had 7 bases not matched to a gene; V was cut back by 6 bases and J by 4 bases. Germline assignment: CDR1 SQVTM and CDR2 ANQGSEA. CDR3 amino acids: CSVGTGGAGTEAFF. In DNA, the CDR3 is TGCAGCGTGGGGACAGGGGGTGCCGGCACTGAAGCTTTCTTT.

The rearrangement uses TRBV30 and TRBJ1-1, with 9 nucleotides matching TRBD1. This CDR3 has 14 residues. J gave up 5 bases and V 8 bases, and 12 bases lay outside the gene matches. Germline values: CDR1 GTSNPN, CDR2 SVGIG (reference sequence). The CDR3 DNA sequence: TGTGCCACACAGGGGGCGCGGGTGAGGACTGAAGCTTTCTTT. It encodes CATQGARVRTEAFF.